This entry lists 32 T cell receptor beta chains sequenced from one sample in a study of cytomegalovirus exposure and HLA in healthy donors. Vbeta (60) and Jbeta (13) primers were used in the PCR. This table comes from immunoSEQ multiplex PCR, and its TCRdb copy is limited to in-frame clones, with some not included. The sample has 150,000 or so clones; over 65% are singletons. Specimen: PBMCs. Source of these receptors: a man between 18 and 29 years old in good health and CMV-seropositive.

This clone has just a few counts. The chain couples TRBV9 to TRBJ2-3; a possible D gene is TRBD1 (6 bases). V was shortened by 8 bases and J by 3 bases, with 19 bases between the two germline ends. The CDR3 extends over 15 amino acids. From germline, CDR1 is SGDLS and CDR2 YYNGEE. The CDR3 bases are TGTGCCAGTACCCAGGGGATTGGTATGACAGATACGCAGTATTTT. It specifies CASTQGIGMTDTQYF.

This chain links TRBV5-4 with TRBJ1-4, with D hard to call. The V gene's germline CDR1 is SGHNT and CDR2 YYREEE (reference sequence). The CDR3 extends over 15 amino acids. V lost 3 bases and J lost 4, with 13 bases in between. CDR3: CASSSPQDFNEKLFF. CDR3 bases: TGTGCCAGCAGCTCCCCGCAGGATTTTAATGAAAAACTGTTTTTT.

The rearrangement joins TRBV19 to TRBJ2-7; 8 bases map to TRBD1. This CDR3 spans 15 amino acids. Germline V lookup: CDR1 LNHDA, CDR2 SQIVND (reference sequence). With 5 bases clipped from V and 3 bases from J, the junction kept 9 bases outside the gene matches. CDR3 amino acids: CASSATGTGYYEQYF. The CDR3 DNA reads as TGTGCCAGTAGTGCGACCGGGACAGGATACTACGAGCAGTACTTC.

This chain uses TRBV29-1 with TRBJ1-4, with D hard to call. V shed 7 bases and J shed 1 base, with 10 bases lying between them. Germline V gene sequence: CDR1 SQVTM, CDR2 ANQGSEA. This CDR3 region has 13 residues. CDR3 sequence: CSAVRGTNEKLFF. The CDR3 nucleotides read TGCAGCGCCGTCCGGGGAACTAATGAAAAACTGTTTTTT.

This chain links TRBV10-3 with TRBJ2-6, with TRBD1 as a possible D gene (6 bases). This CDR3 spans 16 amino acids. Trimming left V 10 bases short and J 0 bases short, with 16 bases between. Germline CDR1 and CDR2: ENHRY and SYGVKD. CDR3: CATRQVSSSGANVLTF. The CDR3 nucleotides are TGTGCCACCCGACAGGTTTCCTCCTCTGGGGCCAACGTCCTGACTTTC.

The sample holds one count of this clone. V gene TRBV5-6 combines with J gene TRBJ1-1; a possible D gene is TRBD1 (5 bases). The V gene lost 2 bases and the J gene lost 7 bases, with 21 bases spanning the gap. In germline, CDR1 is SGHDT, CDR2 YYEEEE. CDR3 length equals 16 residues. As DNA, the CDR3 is TGTGCCAGCAGCTTTGTCCAGAGACGGGGGGACCATGAAGCTTTCTTT. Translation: CASSFVQRRGDHEAFF. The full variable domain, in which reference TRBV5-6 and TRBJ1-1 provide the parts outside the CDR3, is DAGVTQSPTHLIKTRGQQVTLRCSPKSGHDTVSWYQQALGQGPQFIFQYYEEEERQRGNFPDRFSGHQFPNYSSELNVNALLLGDSALYLCASSFVQRRGDHEAFFGQGTRLTVV.

Written as DNA, the CDR3 is TGTGCCAGCAGCTCCGAAACGACAGGCGATGAGCAGTTCTTC. Translation gives CASSSETTGDEQFF. V is TRBV5-6 and J is TRBJ2-1; possibly TRBD1 for D (6 bases). The CDR3 runs 14 residues. CDR1 and CDR2 from the germline V gene are SGHDT and YYEEEE. V lost 3 bases, J lost 8 bases, and 15 bases lay in between. The full variable domain, completed using reference TRBV5-6 and TRBJ2-1, is DAGVTQSPTHLIKTRGQQVTLRCSPKSGHDTVSWYQQALGQGPQFIFQYYEEEERQRGNFPDRFSGHQFPNYSSELNVNALLLGDSALYLCASSSETTGDEQFFGPGTRLTVL.

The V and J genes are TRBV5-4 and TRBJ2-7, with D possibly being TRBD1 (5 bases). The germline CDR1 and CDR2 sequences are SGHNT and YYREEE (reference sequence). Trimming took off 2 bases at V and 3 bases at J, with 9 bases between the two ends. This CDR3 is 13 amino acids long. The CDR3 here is CASSLFDSYEQYF. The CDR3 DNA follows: TGTGCCAGCAGCTTATTCGACAGCTACGAGCAGTACTTC.

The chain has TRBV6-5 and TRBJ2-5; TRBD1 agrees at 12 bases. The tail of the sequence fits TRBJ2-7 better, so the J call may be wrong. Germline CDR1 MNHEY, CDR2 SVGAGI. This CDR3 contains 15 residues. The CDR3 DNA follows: TGTGCCAGCAGTTCAGGGACAGGGGGCCCCTACGAGCAGTACTTC. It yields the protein CASSSGTGGPYEQYF.

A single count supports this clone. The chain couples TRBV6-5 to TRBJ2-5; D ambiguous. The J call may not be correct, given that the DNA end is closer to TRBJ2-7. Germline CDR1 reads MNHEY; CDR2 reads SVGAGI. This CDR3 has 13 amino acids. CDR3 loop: CASGLTGTYEQYF. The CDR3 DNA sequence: TGTGCCAGCGGCTTAACGGGTACCTACGAGCAGTACTTC.

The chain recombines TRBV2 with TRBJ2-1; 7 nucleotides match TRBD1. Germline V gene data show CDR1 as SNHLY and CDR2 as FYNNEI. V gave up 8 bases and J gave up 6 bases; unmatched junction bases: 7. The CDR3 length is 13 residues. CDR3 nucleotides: TGTGCCAGCGCCGGGACAGAGCCCAATGAGCAGTTCTTC. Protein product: CASAGTEPNEQFF.

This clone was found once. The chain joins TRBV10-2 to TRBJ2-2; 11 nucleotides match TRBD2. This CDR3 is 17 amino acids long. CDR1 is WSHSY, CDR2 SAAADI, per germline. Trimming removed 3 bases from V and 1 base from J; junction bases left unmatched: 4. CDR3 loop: CASSELAGAGNTGELFF. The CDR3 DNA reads TGCGCCAGCAGTGAACTAGCGGGGGCAGGGAACACCGGGGAGCTGTTTTTT.

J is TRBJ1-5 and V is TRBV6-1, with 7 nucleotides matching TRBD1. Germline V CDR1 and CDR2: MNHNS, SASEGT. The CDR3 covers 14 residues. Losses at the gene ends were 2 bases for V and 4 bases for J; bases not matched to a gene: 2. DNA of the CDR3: TGTGCCAGCAGTGAAACAGGGGTGAATCAGCCCCAGCATTTT. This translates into CASSETGVNQPQHF.

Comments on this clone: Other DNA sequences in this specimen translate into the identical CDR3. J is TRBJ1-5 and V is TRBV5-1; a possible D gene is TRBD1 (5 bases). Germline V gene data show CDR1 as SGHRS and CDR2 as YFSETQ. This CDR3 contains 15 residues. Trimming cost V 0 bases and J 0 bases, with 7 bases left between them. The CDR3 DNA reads TGCGCCAGCAGCTTGGGGGGGGATAGCAATCAGCCCCAGCATTTT. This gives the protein CASSLGGDSNQPQHF.

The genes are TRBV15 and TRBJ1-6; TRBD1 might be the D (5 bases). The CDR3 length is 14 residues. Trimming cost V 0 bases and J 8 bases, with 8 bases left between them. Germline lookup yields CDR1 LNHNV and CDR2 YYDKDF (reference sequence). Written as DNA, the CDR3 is TGTGCCACCAGCAGAGATCAGGGCTATTCACCCCTCCACTTT. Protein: CATSRDQGYSPLHF.

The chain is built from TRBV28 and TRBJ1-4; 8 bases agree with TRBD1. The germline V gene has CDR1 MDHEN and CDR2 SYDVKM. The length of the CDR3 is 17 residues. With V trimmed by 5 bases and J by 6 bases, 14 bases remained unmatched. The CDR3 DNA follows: TGTGCCAGCAGTCCTGGACAGGGCCGGGGAAACCATGAAAAACTGTTTTTT. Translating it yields CASSPGQGRGNHEKLFF.

CDR3 region: CASSQVLTGDMGEKLFF. As DNA, the CDR3 is TGTGCCAGCAGCCAAGTCCTAACAGGGGACATGGGTGAAAAACTGTTTTTT. The chain is built from TRBV4-2 and TRBJ1-4; 7 bases are shared with TRBD1. V was clipped by 1 base and J by 7 bases; unmatched bases: 12. The CDR3 extends over 17 amino acids. The germline V gene has CDR1 LGHNA and CDR2 YNFKEQ.

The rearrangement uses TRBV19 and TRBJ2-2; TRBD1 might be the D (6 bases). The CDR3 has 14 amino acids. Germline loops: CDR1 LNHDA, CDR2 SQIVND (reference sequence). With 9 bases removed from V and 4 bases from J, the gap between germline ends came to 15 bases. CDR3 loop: CASGWTASTGELFF. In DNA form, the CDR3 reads TGTGCCAGCGGTTGGACAGCATCCACCGGGGAGCTGTTTTTT.

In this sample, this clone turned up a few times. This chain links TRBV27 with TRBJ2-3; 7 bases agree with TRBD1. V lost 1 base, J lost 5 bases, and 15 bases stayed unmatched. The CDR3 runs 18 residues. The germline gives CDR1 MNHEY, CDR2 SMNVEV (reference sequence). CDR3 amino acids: CASSLYLITGVRLDTQYF. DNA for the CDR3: TGTGCCAGCAGTTTATACCTCATTACAGGGGTGAGGTTAGATACGCAGTATTTT.

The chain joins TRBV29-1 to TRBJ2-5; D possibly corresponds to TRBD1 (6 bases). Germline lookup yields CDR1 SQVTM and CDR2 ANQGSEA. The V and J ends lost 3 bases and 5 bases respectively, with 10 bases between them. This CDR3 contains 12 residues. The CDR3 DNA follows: TGCAGCGTTGACCAGGGGCAGGAGACCCAGTACTTC. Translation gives CSVDQGQETQYF.

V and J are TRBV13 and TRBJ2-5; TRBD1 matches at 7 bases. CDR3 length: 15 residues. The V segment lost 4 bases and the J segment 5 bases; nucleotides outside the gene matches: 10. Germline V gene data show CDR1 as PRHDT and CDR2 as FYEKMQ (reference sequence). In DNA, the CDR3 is TGTGCCAGCAGCTCACTAGGGGGCGGAATGGAGACCCAGTACTTC. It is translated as CASSSLGGGMETQYF.

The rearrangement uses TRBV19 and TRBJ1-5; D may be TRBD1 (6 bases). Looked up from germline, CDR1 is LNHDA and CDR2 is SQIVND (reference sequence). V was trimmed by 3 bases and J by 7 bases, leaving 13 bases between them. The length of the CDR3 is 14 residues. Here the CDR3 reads CASSMSGGGQPQHF. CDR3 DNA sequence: TGTGCCAGTAGTATGTCGGGGGGCGGGCAGCCCCAGCATTTT.

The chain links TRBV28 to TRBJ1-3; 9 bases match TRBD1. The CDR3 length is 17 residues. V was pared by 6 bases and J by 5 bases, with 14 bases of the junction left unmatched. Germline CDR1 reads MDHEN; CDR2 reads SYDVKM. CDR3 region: CASRPRQGEFRRNTIYF. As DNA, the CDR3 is TGTGCCAGCAGACCCCGACAGGGGGAATTTAGGAGAAACACCATATATTTT.

CDR3 in DNA: TGTGCCAGCAGCTTCCCAGGGATCATGAGGACTGAAGCTTTCTTT. Amino acid sequence: CASSFPGIMRTEAFF. The chain uses TRBV5-8 and TRBJ1-1; possibly TRBD1 for D (5 bases). The germline gives CDR1 SGHTS, CDR2 YDEGEE. The CDR3 extends over 15 amino acids. The ends were cut back, 2 bases at V and 5 bases at J, with 16 bases in the middle. The full variable domain, rest sourced from reference TRBV5-8 and TRBJ1-1, is EAGVTQSPTHLIKTRGQQATLRCSPISGHTSVYWYQQALGLGLQFLLWYDEGEERNRGNFPPRFSGRQFPNYSSELNVNALELEDSALYLCASSFPGIMRTEAFFGQGTRLTVV.

The CDR3 coding sequence is TGTGCCAGCAGCCCTCTAGCGGGGGGGACCGAGCAGTACTTC. Translated: CASSPLAGGTEQYF. The chain carries TRBV11-2 and TRBJ2-7; 12 nucleotides match TRBD2. This CDR3 spans 14 amino acids. In germline, CDR1 is SGHAT, CDR2 FQNNGV. V was clipped by 5 bases and J by 6 bases; unmatched bases: 5.

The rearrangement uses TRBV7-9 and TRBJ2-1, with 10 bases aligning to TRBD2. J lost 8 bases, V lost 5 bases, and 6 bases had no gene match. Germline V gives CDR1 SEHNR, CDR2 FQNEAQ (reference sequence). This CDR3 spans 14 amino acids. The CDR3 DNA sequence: TGTGCCAGCAGCGAGCGGGGGGGCGGGGATGAGCAGTTCTTC. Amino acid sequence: CASSERGGGDEQFF. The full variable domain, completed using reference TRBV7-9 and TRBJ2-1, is DTGVSQNPRHKITKRGQNVTFRCDPISEHNRLYWYRQTLGQGPEFLTYFQNEAQLEKSRLLSDRFSAERPKGSFSTLEIQRTEQGDSAMYLCASSERGGGDEQFFGPGTRLTVL.

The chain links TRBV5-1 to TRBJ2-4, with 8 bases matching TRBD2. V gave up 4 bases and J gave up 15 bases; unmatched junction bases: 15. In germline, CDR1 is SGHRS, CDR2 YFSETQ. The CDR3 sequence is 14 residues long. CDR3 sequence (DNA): TGCGCCAGCAGCCCTCGGGGGAGCGGGAGTGGCTGGTACTTC. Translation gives CASSPRGSGSGWYF. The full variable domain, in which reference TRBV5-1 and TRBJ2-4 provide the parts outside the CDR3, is KAGVTQTPRYLIKTRGQQVTLSCSPISGHRSVSWYQQTPGQGLQFLFEYFSETQRNKGNFPGRFSGRQFSNSRSEMNVSTLELGDSALYLCASSPRGSGSGWYFGAGTRLSVL.

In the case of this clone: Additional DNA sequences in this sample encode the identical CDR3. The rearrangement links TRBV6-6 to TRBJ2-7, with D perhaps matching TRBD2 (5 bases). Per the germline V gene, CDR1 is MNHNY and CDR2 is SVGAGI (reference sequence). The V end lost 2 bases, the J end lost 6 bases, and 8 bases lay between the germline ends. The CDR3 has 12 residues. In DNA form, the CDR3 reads TGTGCCAGCAGTTACCCAGAGGGCGAGCAGTACTTC. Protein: CASSYPEGEQYF.

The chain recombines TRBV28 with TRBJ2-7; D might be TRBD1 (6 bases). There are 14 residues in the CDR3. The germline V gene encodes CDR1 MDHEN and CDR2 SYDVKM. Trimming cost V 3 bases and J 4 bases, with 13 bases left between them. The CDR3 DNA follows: TGTGCCAGCAGTTTTATTACCAGGGGTTACGAGCAGTACTTC. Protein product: CASSFITRGYEQYF.

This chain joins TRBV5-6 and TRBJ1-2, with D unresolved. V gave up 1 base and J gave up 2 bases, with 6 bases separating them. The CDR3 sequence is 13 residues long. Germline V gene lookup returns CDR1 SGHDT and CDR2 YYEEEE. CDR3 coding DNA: TGTGCCAGCAGCTTGAACAGAAACTATGGCTACACCTTC. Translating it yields CASSLNRNYGYTF.

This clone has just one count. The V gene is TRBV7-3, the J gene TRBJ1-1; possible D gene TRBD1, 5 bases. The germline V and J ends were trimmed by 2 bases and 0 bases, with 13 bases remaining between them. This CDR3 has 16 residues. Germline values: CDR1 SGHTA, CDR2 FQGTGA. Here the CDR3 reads CASSLGMAGMNTEAFF. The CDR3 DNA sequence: TGTGCCAGCAGCTTAGGGATGGCAGGGATGAACACTGAAGCTTTCTTT.

This chain's CDR3 is CASSYLTVPTEAFF. CDR3 DNA: TGTGCCAGCAGCTACCTGACAGTCCCCACTGAAGCTTTCTTT. The chain recombines TRBV7-8 with TRBJ1-1, with D possibly being TRBD1 (5 bases). V was clipped by 4 bases and J by 4 bases, with 13 bases between them. Germline V gene data show CDR1 as SGHVS and CDR2 as FQNEAQ. The CDR3 is made up of 14 amino acids.